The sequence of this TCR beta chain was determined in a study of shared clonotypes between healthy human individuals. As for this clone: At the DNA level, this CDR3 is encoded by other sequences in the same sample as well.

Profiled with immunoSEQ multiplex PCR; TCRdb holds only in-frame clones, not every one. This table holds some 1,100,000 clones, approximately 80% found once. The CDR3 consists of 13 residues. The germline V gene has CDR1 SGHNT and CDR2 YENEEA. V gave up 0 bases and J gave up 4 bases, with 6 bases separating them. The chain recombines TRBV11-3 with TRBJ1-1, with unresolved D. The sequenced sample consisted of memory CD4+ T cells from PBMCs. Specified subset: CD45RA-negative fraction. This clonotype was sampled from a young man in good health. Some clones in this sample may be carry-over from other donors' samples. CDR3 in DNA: TGTGCCAGCAGCTTAGATACGGGCACTGAAGCTTTCTTT. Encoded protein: CASSLDTGTEAFF. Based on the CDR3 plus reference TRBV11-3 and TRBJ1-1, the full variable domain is EAGVVQSPRYKIIEKKQPVAFWCNPISGHNTLYWYLQNLGQGPELLIRYENEEAVDDSQLPKDRFSAERLKGVDSTLKIQPAELGDSAVYLCASSLDTGTEAFFGQGTRLTVV.